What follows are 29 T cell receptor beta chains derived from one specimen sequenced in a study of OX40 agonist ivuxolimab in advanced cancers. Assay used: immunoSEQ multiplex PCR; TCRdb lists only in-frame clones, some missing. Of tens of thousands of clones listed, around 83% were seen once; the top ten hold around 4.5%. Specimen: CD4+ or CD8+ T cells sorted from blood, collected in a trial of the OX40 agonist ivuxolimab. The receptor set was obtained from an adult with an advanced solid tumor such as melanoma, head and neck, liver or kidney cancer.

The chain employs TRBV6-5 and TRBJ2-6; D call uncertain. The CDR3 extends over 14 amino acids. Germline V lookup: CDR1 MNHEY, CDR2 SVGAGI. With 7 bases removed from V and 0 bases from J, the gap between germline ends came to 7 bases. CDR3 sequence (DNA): TGTGCCAGCACCCTACTCTCTGGGGCCAACGTCCTGACTTTC. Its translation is CASTLLSGANVLTF.

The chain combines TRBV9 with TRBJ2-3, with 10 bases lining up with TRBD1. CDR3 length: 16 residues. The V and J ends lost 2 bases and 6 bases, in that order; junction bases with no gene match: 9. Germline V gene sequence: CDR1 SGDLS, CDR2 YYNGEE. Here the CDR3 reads CASSVLGTGDRDTQYF. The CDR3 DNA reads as TGTGCCAGCAGCGTTCTCGGGACAGGGGATCGGGATACGCAGTATTTT.

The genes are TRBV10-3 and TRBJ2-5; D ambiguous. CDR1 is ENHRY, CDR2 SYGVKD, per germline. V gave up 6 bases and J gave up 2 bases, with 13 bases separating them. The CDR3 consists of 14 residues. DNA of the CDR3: TGTGCCATCAGCCATCCGCAGCGACAAGAGACCCAGTACTTC. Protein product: CAISHPQRQETQYF.

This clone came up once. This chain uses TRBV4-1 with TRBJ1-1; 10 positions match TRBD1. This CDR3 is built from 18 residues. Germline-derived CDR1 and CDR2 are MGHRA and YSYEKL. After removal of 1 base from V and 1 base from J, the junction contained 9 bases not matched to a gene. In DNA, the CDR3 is TGCGCCAGCAGCCAAGGAAGAGACAGGGGGCGCGGGAACACTGAAGCTTTCTTT. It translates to CASSQGRDRGRGNTEAFF.

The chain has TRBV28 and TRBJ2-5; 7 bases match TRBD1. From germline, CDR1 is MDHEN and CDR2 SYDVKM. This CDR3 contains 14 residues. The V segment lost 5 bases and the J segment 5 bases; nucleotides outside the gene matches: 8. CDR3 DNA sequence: TGTGCCAGCAGTACGCCGACAGGGTCTGAGACCCAGTACTTC. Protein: CASSTPTGSETQYF.

CDR3 in amino acids: CASSANGGRGGEQYF. The CDR3 DNA follows: TGTGCCAGCAGCGCAAACGGGGGGAGGGGCGGGGAGCAGTACTTC. The J gene is TRBJ2-7, the V gene TRBV5-4; 7 nucleotides line up with TRBD2. Looked up from germline, CDR1 is SGHNT and CDR2 is YYREEE (reference sequence). With 4 bases clipped from V and 7 bases from J, the junction kept 14 bases outside the gene matches. CDR3 size: 15 residues.

This CDR3 is CASSPPGSGRAREQYF. The CDR3, as DNA: TGTGCCAGCAGTCCCCCAGGAAGCGGGAGGGCCAGGGAGCAGTACTTC. The chain is built from TRBV6-6 and TRBJ2-7, with 10 bases that match TRBD2. Losses at the gene ends were 5 bases for V and 7 bases for J; bases not matched to a gene: 14. Germline CDR1 reads MNHNY; CDR2 reads SVGAGI (reference sequence). The CDR3 length is 16 residues.

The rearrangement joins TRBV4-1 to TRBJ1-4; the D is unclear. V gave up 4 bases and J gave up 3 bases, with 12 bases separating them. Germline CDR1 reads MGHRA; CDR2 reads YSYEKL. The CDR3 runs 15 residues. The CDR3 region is CASSLSEVPNEKLFF. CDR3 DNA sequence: TGCGCCAGCAGCCTTTCGGAAGTACCTAATGAAAAACTGTTTTTT.

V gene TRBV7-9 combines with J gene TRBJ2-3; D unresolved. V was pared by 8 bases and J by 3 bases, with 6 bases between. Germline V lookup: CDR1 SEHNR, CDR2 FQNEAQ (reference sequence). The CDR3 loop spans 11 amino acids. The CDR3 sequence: CASRQTDTQYF. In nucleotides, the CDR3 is TGTGCCAGCCGCCAGACAGATACGCAGTATTTT.

The CDR3 DNA is TGTGCCACCAGCAGAGGGCCAGATACGCAGTATTTT. This translates into CATSRGPDTQYF. The rearrangement joins TRBV15 to TRBJ2-3; D is unclear. V lost 1 base and J lost 4, with 3 bases in between. Germline V gene lookup returns CDR1 LNHNV and CDR2 YYDKDF (reference sequence). The CDR3 length is 12 residues.

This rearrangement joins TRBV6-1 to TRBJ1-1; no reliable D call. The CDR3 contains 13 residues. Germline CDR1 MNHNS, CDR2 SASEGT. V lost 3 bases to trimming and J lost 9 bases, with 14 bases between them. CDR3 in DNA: TGTGCCAGCAGTGATGGCGGGATTTCTAAAGCTTTCTTT. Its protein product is CASSDGGISKAFF.

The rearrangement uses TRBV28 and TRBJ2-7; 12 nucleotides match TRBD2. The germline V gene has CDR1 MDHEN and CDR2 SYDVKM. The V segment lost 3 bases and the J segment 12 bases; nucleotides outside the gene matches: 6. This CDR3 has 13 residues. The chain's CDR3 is CASSLGLAGGWYF. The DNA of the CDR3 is TGTGCCAGCAGTTTGGGGCTAGCGGGGGGGTGGTACTTC.

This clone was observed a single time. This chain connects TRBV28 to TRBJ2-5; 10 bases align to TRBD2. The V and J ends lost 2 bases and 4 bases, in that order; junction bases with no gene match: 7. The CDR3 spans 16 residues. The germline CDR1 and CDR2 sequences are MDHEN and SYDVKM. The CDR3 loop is CASSLVSGRKGETQYF. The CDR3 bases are TGTGCCAGCAGTTTAGTTAGCGGGAGGAAGGGAGAGACCCAGTACTTC. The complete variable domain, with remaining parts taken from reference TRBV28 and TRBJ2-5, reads DVKVTQSSRYLVKRTGEKVFLECVQDMDHENMFWYRQDPGLGLRLIYFSYDVKMKEKGDIPEGYSVSREKKERFSLILESASTNQTSMYLCASSLVSGRKGETQYFGPGTRLLVL.

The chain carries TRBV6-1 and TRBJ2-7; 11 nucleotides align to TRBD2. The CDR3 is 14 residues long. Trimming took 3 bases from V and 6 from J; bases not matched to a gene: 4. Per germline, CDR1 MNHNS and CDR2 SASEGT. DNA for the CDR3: TGTGCCAGCAGTGACTTAGCGGGAGGGTTCGAGCAGTACTTC. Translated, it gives CASSDLAGGFEQYF.

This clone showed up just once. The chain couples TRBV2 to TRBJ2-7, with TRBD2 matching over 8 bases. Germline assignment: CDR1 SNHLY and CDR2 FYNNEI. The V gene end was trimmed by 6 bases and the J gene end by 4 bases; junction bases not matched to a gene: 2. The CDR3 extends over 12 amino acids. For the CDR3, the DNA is TGTGCCAGCAGGGCTAGCGGGTACGAGCAGTACTTC. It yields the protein CASRASGYEQYF.

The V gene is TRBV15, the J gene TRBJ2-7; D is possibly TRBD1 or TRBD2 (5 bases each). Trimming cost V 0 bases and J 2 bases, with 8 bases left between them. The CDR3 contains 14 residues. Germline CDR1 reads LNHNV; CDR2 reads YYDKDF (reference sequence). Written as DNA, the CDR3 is TGTGCCACCAGCAGAGACAGGGAGACCTACGAGCAGTACTTC. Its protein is CATSRDRETYEQYF.

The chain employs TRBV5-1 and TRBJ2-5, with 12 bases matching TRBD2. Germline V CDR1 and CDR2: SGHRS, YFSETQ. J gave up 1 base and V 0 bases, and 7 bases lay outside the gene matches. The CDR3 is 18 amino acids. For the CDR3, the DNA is TGCGCCAGCAGCTTGGGACTAGCGGGAGCGGCTTTCCAAGAGACCCAGTACTTC. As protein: CASSLGLAGAAFQETQYF. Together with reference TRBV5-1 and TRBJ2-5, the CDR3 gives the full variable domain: KAGVTQTPRYLIKTRGQQVTLSCSPISGHRSVSWYQQTPGQGLQFLFEYFSETQRNKGNFPGRFSGRQFSNSRSEMNVSTLELGDSALYLCASSLGLAGAAFQETQYFGPGTRLLVL.

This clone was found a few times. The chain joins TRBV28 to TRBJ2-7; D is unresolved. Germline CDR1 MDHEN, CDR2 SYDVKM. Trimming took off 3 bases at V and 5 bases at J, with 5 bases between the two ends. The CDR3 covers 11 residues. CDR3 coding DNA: TGTGCCAGCAGTTTCCTCCACGAGCAGTACTTC. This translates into CASSFLHEQYF.

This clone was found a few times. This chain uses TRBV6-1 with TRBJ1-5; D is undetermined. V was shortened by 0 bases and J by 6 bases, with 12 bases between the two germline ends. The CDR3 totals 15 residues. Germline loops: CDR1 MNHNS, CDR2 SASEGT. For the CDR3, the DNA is TGTGCCAGCAGTGAAGCGCTCGCCGGGTTTCAGCCCCAGCATTTT. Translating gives CASSEALAGFQPQHF.

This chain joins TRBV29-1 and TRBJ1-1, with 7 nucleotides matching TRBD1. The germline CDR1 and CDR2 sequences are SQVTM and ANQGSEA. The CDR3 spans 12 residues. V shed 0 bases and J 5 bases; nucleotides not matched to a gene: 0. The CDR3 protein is CSVEEGQTEAFF. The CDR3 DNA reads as TGCAGCGTTGAAGAGGGACAGACTGAAGCTTTCTTT.

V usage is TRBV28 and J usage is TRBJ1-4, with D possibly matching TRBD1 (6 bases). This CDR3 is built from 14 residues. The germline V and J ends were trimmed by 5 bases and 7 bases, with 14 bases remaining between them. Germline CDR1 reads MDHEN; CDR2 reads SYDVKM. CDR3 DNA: TGTGCCAGCAGTCTGGGGGGGGCGGTTGAAAAACTGTTTTTT. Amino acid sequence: CASSLGGAVEKLFF.

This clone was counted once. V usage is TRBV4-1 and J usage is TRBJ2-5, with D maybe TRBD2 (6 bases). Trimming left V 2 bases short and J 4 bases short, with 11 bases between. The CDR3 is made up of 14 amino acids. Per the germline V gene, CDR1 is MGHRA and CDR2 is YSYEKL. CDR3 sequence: CASSQIDSGETQYF. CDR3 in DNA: TGCGCCAGCAGCCAAATCGATAGCGGAGAGACCCAGTACTTC.

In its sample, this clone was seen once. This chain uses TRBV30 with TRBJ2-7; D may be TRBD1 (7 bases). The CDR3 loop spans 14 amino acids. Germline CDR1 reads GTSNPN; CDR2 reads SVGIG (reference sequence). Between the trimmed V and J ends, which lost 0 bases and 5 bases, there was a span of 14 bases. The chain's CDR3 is CAWSVPTRGHEQYF. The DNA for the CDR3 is TGTGCCTGGAGTGTTCCGACTAGGGGGCACGAGCAGTACTTC. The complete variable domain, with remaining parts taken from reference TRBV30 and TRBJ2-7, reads SQTIHQWPATLVQPVGSPLSLECTVEGTSNPNLYWYRQAAGRGLQLLFYSVGIGQISSEVPQNLSASRPQDRQFILSSKKLLLSDSGFYLCAWSVPTRGHEQYFGPGTRLTVT.

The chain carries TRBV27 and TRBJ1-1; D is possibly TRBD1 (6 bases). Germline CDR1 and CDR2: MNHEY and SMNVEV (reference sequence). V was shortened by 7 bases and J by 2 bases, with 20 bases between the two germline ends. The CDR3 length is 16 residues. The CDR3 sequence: CASTKTARGVNTEAFF. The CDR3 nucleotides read TGTGCCAGCACCAAAACCGCTAGGGGGGTAAACACTGAAGCTTTCTTT.

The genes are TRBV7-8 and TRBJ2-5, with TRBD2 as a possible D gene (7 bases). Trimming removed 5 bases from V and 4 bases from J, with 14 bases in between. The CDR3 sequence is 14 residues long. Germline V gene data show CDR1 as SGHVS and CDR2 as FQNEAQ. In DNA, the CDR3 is TGTGCCAGCAGCCCTACAGGGAGGGGAGAGACCCAGTACTTC. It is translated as CASSPTGRGETQYF.

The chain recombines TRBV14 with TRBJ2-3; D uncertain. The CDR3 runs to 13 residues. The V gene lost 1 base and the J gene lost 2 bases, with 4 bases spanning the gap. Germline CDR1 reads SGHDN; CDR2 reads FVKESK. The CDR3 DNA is TGTGCCAGCAGCCAAGGGGACACAGATACGCAGTATTTT. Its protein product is CASSQGDTDTQYF.

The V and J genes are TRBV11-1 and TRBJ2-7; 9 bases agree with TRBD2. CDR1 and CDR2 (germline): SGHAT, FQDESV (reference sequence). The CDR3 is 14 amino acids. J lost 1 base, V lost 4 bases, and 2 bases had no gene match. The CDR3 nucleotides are TGTGCCAGCAGCTCTAGCGGGAAGTCCTACGAGCAGTACTTC. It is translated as CASSSSGKSYEQYF.

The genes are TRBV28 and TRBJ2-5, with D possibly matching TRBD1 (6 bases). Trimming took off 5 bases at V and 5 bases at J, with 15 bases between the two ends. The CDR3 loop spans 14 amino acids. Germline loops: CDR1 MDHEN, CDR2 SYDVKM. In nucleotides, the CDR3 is TGTGCCAGCAGTAAGGGACATACATCCGAGACCCAGTACTTC. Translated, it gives CASSKGHTSETQYF.

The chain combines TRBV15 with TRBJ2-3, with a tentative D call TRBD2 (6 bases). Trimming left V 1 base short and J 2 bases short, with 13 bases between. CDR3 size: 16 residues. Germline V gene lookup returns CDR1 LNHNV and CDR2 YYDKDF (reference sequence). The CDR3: CATSRAEGLYTDTQYF. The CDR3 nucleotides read TGTGCCACCAGCAGAGCGGAGGGGCTGTACACAGATACGCAGTATTTT.